Presented here are 15 T cell receptor beta chains from one specimen sequenced in a study of blood T cell repertoires in COVID-19. Method: immunoSEQ multiplex PCR; TCRdb's copy keeps in-frame clones and lacks some. The table has 65,000 to 95,000 clones, roughly 90% seen once. The sample consisted of peripheral blood. Source of these receptors: a man between 65 and 79 years old with active or convalescent COVID-19.

This chain joins TRBV3-1 (or the pseudogene TRBV3-2) and TRBJ1-1, with TRBD1 as a possible D gene (5 bases). CDR3 length: 16 amino acids. Germline V gene data show CDR1 as LGHDT and CDR2 as YNNKEL (reference sequence). V lost 3 bases, J lost 4 bases, and 18 bases lay in between. The CDR3 sequence: CASSQARGGFGTEAFF. The DNA for the CDR3 is TGTGCCAGCAGCCAGGCACGCGGGGGTTTCGGCACTGAAGCTTTCTTT.

The count of this clone is one. V is TRBV24-1 and J is TRBJ2-3; 7 bases line up with TRBD1. The V gene's germline CDR1 is KGHDR and CDR2 SFDVKD. The CDR3 extends over 14 amino acids. V was clipped by 3 bases and J by 4 bases; unmatched bases: 3. The CDR3: CATSDVGQSDTQYF. In nucleotides, the CDR3 is TGTGCCACCAGTGATGTGGGACAGTCAGATACGCAGTATTTT.

V gene TRBV19 combines with J gene TRBJ1-1; D may be TRBD1 (5 bases). The CDR3 runs to 14 residues. Germline V CDR1 and CDR2: LNHDA, SQIVND (reference sequence). The V end lost 7 bases, the J end lost 5 bases, and 17 bases lay between the germline ends. The CDR3: CASTAVGGGTEAFF. CDR3 DNA: TGTGCCAGTACCGCGGTGGGGGGAGGAACTGAAGCTTTCTTT.

On this clone itself: Mismatch with germline at one junction end may stem from a read error. The CDR3 sequence: CASSEDGISGLRAPRVLF. The CDR3, as DNA: TGTGCCAGCAGTGAAGATGGGATTAGTGGACTGAGGGCACCGCGGGTCCTCTTC. The V call is TRBV6-1, the J call TRBJ2-1; TRBD2 might be the D (5 bases). The length of the CDR3 is 18 residues. Germline-derived CDR1 and CDR2 are MNHNS and SASEGT.

The chain uses TRBV27 and TRBJ1-5; no clear D gene. The V end was cut by 5 bases, the J end by 7 bases, with 12 bases between. CDR1 is MNHEY, CDR2 SMNVEV, per germline (reference sequence). The CDR3 sequence is 13 residues long. The CDR3 nucleotides are TGTGCCAGCAGTAGAATGGCAGGCCAGCCCCAGCATTTT. This codes for CASSRMAGQPQHF.

J is TRBJ1-6 and V is TRBV2; D might be TRBD1 (5 bases). The CDR3 is 13 residues long. CDR1 and CDR2 from the germline V gene are SNHLY and FYNNEI. V was clipped by 6 bases and J by 8 bases, with 11 bases between them. Here the CDR3 reads CASRPEGDSPLHF. The CDR3 coding sequence is TGTGCCAGCAGGCCCGAAGGGGATTCACCCCTCCACTTT.

This clone has a handful of counts. The chain has TRBV6-5 and TRBJ1-5; 7 bases map to TRBD1. The CDR3 contains 13 residues. The V gene's germline CDR1 is MNHEY and CDR2 SVGAGI. The junction had 6 bases not matched to a gene; V was cut back by 9 bases and J by 4 bases. CDR3 in DNA: TGTGCCAGAGCACAGGGGTTTAATCAGCCCCAGCATTTT. The encoded protein is CARAQGFNQPQHF.

The CDR3 DNA sequence: TGTGCCTGGGGACAGGGGGGCATGAACACTGAAGCTTTCTTT. Amino acid sequence: CAWGQGGMNTEAFF. The V call is TRBV30, the J call TRBJ1-1; 10 nucleotides agree with TRBD1. This CDR3 spans 14 amino acids. Germline V gene sequence: CDR1 GTSNPN, CDR2 SVGIG (reference sequence). Losses at the gene ends were 5 bases for V and 0 bases for J; bases not matched to a gene: 3.

Only a few counts were recorded for this clone. The chain couples TRBV18 to TRBJ1-2; D unclear. CDR1 KGHSH and CDR2 LQKENI come from the germline V gene. This CDR3 is built from 13 residues. Trimming took off 6 bases at V and 8 bases at J, with 16 bases between the two ends. The CDR3 spells CASSALRGEGYTF. CDR3 bases: TGTGCCAGCTCCGCGTTGAGAGGTGAAGGCTACACCTTC.

This clone has only one observation. J is TRBJ2-1 and V is TRBV14; a possible D gene is TRBD1 (6 bases). The V and J ends lost 2 bases and 0 bases respectively, with 11 bases between them. This CDR3 has 16 amino acids. Germline loops: CDR1 SGHDN, CDR2 FVKESK. DNA of the CDR3: TGTGCCAGCAGCCAACTAGGACAGCTCTCCTACAATGAGCAGTTCTTC. Amino acid sequence: CASSQLGQLSYNEQFF.

The genes are TRBV4-2 and TRBJ2-7; 7 bases line up with TRBD1. Trimming at V came to 2 bases and at J to 4 bases, leaving 8 bases not matched to a gene. The CDR3 length is 15 residues. Germline V CDR1 and CDR2: LGHNA, YNFKEQ. CDR3: CASSQQTGQKYEQYF. The CDR3 coding sequence is TGTGCCAGCAGCCAACAGACAGGGCAAAAGTACGAGCAGTACTTC.

This clone was recorded only once. This chain uses TRBV12-3 or TRBV12-4 with TRBJ1-5; TRBD1 matches at 10 bases. This CDR3 has 13 residues. V gave up 5 bases and J gave up 7 bases; unmatched junction bases: 2. The CDR3 DNA sequence: TGTGCCAGCAGTCCGACAGGGGGCCAGCCCCAGCATTTT. Its translation: CASSPTGGQPQHF.

V and J are TRBV19 and TRBJ1-5, with D possibly being TRBD1 (5 bases). This CDR3 contains 16 residues. Germline V gene sequence: CDR1 LNHDA, CDR2 SQIVND (reference sequence). The germline V and J ends were trimmed by 1 base and 6 bases, with 16 bases remaining between them. CDR3 loop: CASSIVAGILGQPQHF. The CDR3 nucleotides read TGTGCCAGTAGTATAGTTGCAGGGATCCTAGGTCAGCCCCAGCATTTT.

This clone was recorded once. The rearrangement joins TRBV30 to TRBJ1-5; D may be TRBD1 (5 bases). The V end lost 0 bases, the J end lost 11 bases, and 14 bases lay between the germline ends. The V gene's germline CDR1 is GTSNPN and CDR2 SVGIG (reference sequence). The length of the CDR3 is 13 residues. The CDR3 loop is CAWSVGQGKAQHF. CDR3 sequence (DNA): TGTGCCTGGAGTGTAGGGCAGGGTAAGGCCCAGCATTTT.

The gene calls are TRBV18 and TRBJ2-7, with D maybe TRBD1 (6 bases). This CDR3 contains 15 residues. Deletions cut 0 bases from V and 3 bases from J, with 12 bases between. Germline loops: CDR1 KGHSH, CDR2 LQKENI. This chain's CDR3 is CASSPPAVGGYEQYF. The DNA of the CDR3 is TGTGCCAGCTCACCACCGGCGGTAGGGGGCTACGAGCAGTACTTC.